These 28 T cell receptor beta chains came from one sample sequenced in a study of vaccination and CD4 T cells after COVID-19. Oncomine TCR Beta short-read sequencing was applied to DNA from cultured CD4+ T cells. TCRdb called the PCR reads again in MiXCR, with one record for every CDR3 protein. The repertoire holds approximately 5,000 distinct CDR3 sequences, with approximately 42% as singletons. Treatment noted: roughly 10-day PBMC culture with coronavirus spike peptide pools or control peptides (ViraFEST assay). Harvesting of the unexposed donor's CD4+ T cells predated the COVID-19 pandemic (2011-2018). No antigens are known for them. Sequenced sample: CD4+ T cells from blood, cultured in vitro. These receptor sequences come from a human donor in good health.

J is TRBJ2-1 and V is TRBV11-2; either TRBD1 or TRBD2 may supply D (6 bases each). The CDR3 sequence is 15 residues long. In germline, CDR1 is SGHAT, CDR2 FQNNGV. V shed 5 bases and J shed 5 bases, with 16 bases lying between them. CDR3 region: CASSAYRGANNEQFF. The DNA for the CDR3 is TGTGCCAGCAGCGCCTATAGGGGGGCAAACAATGAGCAGTTCTTC.

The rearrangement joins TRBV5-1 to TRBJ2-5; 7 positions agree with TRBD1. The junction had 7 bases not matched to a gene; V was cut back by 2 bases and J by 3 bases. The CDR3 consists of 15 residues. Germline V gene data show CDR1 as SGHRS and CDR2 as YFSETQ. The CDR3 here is CASSFSTGSKETQYF. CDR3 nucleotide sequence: TGCGCCAGCAGCTTTTCGACAGGGTCTAAAGAGACCCAGTACTTC.

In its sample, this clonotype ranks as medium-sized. Here the CDR3 reads CASSYQGPAVNYEQYF. The CDR3 DNA reads as TGTGCCAGCAGTTATCAGGGTCCAGCCGTTAACTACGAGCAGTACTTC. The chain carries TRBV6-5 and TRBJ2-7; a possible D gene is TRBD1 (5 bases). Germline values: CDR1 MNHEY, CDR2 SVGAGI. This CDR3 spans 16 amino acids. V dropped 3 bases and J dropped 3 bases, with 18 bases sitting between them.

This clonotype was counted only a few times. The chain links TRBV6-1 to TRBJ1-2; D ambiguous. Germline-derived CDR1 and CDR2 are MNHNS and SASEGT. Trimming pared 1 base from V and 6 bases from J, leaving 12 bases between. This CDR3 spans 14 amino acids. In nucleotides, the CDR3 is TGTGCCAGCAGTGAAGGTTTTGCCTTAGATGGCTACACCTTC. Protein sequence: CASSEGFALDGYTF.

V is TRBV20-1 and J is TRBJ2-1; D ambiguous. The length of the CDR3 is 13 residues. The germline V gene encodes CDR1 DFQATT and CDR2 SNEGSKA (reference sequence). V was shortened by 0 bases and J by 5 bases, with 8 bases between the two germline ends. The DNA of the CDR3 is TGCAGTGCTAGAGATTCCCGAAACAATGAGCAGTTCTTC. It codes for CSARDSRNNEQFF.

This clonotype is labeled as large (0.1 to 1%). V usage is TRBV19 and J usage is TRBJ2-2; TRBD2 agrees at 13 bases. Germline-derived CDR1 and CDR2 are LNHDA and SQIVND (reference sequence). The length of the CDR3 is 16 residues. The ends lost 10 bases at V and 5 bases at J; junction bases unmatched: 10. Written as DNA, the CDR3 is TGTGCCACTGGACTAGCGGGGGCCCCGGGGACCGGGGAGCTGTTTTTT. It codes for CATGLAGAPGTGELFF.

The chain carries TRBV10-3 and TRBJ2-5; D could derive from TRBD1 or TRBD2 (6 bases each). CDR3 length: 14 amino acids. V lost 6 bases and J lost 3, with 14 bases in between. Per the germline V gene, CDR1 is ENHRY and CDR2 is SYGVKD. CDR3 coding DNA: TGTGCCATCAGGGGGGGCGGCTCAAAAGAGACCCAGTACTTC. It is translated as CAIRGGGSKETQYF.

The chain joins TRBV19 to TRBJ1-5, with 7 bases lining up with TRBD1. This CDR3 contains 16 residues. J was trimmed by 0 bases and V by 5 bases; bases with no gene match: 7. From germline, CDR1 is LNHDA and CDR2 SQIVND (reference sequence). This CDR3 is CASSFGTADSNQPQHF. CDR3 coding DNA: TGTGCCAGTAGTTTTGGGACAGCCGATAGCAATCAGCCCCAGCATTTT.

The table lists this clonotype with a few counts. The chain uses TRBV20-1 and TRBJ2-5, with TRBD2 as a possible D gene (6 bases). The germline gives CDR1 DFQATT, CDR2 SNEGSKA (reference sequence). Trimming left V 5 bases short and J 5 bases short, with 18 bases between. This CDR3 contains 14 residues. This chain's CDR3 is CSASWGLRVETQYF. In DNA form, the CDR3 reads TGCAGTGCTTCTTGGGGACTGCGAGTGGAGACCCAGTACTTC.

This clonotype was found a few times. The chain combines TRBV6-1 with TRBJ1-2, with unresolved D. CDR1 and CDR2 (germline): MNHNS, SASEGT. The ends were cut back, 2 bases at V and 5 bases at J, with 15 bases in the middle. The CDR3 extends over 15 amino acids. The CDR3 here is CASSEPGRMAYGYTF. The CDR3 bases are TGTGCCAGCAGTGAACCTGGCAGGATGGCATATGGCTACACCTTC.

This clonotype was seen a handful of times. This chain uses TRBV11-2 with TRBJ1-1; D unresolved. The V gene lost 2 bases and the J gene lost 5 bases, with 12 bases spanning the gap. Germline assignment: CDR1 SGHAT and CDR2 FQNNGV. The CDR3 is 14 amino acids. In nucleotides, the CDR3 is TGTGCCAGCAGCTTAAATAGGGTTTGGACTGAAGCTTTCTTT. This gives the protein CASSLNRVWTEAFF. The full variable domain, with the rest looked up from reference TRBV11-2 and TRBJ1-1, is EAGVAQSPRYKIIEKRQSVAFWCNPISGHATLYWYQQILGQGPKLLIQFQNNGVVDDSQLPKDRFSAERLKGVDSTLKIQPAKLEDSAVYLCASSLNRVWTEAFFGQGTRLTVV.

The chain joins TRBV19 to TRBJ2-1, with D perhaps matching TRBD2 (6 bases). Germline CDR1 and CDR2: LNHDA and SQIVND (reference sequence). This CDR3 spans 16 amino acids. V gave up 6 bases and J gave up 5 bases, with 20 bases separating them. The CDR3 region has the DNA TGTGCCAGTAGCCCTCTTTCCTCGCGGGGCCACAATGAGCAGTTCTTC. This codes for CASSPLSSRGHNEQFF.

The CDR3 coding sequence is TGTGCCAGCTCACTACAGGGGGAAGAGACCCAGTACTTC. This gives the protein CASSLQGEETQYF. The V and J genes are TRBV18 and TRBJ2-5, with TRBD1 matching 8 bases. CDR1 is KGHSH and CDR2 is LQKENI in the germline V gene. The V and J ends lost 4 bases and 3 bases, in that order; junction bases with no gene match: 1. The CDR3 has 13 residues.

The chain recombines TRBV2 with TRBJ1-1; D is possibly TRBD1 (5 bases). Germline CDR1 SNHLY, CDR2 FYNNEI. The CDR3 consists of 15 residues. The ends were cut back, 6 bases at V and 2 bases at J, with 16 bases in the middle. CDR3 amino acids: CASSEAQTANTEAFF. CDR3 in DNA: TGTGCCAGCAGCGAGGCCCAGACAGCCAACACTGAAGCTTTCTTT.

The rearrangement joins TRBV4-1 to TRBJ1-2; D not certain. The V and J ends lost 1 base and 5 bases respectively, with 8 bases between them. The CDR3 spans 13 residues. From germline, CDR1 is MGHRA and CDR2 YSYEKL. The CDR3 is CASSQGEGYGYTF. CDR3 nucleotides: TGCGCCAGCAGCCAAGGAGAGGGATATGGCTACACCTTC.

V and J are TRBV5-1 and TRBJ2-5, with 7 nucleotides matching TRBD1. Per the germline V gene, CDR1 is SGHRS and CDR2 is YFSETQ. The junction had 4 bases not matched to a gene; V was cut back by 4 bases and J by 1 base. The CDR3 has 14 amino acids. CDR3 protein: CASSPGTAQETQYF. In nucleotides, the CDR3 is TGCGCCAGCAGCCCGGGGACAGCCCAAGAGACCCAGTACTTC. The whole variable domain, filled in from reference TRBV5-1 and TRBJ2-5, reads KAGVTQTPRYLIKTRGQQVTLSCSPISGHRSVSWYQQTPGQGLQFLFEYFSETQRNKGNFPGRFSGRQFSNSRSEMNVSTLELGDSALYLCASSPGTAQETQYFGPGTRLLVL.

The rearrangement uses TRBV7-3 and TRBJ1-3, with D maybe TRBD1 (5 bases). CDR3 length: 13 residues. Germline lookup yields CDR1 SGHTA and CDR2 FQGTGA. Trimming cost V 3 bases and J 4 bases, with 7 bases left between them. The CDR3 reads CASSLHRGNTIYF. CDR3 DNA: TGTGCCAGCAGCTTGCACAGGGGAAACACCATATATTTT.

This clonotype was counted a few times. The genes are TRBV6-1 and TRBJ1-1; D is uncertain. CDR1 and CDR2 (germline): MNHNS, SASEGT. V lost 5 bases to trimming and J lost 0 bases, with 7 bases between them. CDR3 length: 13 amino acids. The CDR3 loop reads CASSTPLNTEAFF. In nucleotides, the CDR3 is TGTGCCAGCAGTACGCCGTTGAACACTGAAGCTTTCTTT.

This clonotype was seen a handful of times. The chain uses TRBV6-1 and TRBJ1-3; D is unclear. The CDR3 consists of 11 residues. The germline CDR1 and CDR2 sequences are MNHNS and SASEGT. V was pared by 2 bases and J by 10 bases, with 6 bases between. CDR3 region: CASSELVTIYF. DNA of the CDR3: TGTGCCAGCAGTGAACTGGTGACCATATATTTT.

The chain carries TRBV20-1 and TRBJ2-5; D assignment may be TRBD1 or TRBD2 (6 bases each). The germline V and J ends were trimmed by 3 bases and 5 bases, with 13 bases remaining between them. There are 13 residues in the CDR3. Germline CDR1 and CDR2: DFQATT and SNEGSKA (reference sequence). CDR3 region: CSARTGGRETQYF. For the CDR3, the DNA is TGCAGTGCTAGGACAGGAGGGAGGGAGACCCAGTACTTC.

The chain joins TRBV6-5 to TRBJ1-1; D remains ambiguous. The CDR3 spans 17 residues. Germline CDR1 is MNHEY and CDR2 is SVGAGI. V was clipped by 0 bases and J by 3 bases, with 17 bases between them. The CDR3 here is CASSYSIRPGRDTEAFF. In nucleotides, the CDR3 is TGTGCCAGCAGTTACTCTATACGACCTGGCCGGGACACTGAAGCTTTCTTT.

CDR3 DNA: TGTGCCAGCTCACTCCTCCGGGGATCCTACACTGAAGCTTTCTTT. This encodes CASSLLRGSYTEAFF. The chain carries TRBV18 and TRBJ1-1; no clear D. Germline CDR1 is KGHSH and CDR2 is LQKENI. Trimming took 4 bases from V and 3 from J, leaving 15 bases between them. The CDR3 sequence is 15 residues long.

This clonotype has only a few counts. The CDR3 coding sequence is TGTGCCAGCAGTTTAGCGTCTACAGGGAGCCAGCCCCAGCATTTT. Amino acid sequence: CASSLASTGSQPQHF. The gene calls are TRBV12-3 or TRBV12-4 and TRBJ1-5; weak D call: TRBD1 (6 bases). The V gene lost 0 bases and the J gene lost 7 bases, with 13 bases spanning the gap. The CDR3 contains 15 residues.

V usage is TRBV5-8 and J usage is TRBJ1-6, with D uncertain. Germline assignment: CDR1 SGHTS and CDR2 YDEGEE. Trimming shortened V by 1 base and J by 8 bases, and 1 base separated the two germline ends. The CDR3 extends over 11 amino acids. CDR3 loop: CASSLYSPLHF. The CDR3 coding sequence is TGTGCCAGCAGCTTGTATTCACCCCTCCACTTT.

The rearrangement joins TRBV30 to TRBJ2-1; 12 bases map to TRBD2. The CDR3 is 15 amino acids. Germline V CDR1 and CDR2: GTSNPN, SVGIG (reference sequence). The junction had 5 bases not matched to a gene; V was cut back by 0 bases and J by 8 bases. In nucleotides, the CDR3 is TGTGCCTGGAGTGTAGGACTAGCGGGGAAGGATGAGCAGTTCTTC. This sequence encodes CAWSVGLAGKDEQFF.

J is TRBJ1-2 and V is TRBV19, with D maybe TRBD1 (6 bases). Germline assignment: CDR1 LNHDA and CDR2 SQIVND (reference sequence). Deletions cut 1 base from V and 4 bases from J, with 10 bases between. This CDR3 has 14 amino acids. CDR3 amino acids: CASSIGQGIYGYTF. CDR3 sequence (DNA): TGTGCCAGTAGTATAGGCCAGGGGATCTATGGCTACACCTTC.

The CDR3 bases are TGTGCCAGCAGTGATGTATGGGGCGATGACGGCTACACCTTC. Residues: CASSDVWGDDGYTF. V is TRBV6-1 and J is TRBJ1-2; TRBD1 is a possible D gene (5 bases). Trimming removed 3 bases at V and 8 bases at J, with 16 bases between. Germline values: CDR1 MNHNS, CDR2 SASEGT. The CDR3 has 14 amino acids.

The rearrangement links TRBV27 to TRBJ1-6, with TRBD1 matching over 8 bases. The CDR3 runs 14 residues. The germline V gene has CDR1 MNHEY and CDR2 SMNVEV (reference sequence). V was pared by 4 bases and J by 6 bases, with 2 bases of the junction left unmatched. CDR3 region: CASSSGGINSPLHF. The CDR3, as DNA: TGTGCCAGCAGTTCAGGGGGCATTAATTCACCCCTCCACTTT.